Listed here is a single T cell receptor (beta chain). These data come from a study of control samples from healthy donors and cancer patients. CDR1 is SGHRS, CDR2 YFSETQ, per germline. Trimming took off 0 bases at V and 2 bases at J, with 9 bases between the two ends. The CDR3 consists of 14 residues. TCRdb's copy holds only in-frame clones and misses some; the assay was immunoSEQ multiplex PCR. The table lists about 59,000 clones, 92% of them singletons. Sequenced input: PBMCs. This clonotype was obtained from a man in his forties with colorectal cancer. The chain is built from TRBV5-1 and TRBJ2-7; D gene ambiguous. This chain's CDR3 is CASSLVLGTYEQYF. The CDR3 DNA reads as TGCGCCAGCAGCTTGGTTTTGGGGACCTACGAGCAGTACTTC.